This is a list of T cell receptor beta chains from one sample in a study of shared clonotypes between healthy human individuals. The repertoire was sequenced with immunoSEQ multiplex PCR; TCRdb's copy has only in-frame clones and lacks some. In the table there are around 1.5 million clones, roughly 98% of which are singletons. Sequencing was performed on naive CD4+ T cells sorted from blood. The receptor set was obtained from a man aged 25 to 45 in good health. The CDR3 runs from the conserved cysteine through the conserved F or W. Each record gives: CDR3 DNA, CDR3 protein, J gene, D gene, clone size, V gene. The D gene is left open where the match is weak. Rows give clone size only sometimes, using once, few, many, or a class for an expanded clone.

CDR3 DNA: TGTGCCAGCAGTCCGACTAGCGGGAAGTACTTC
CDR3 protein: CASSPTSGKYF
J gene: TRBJ2-7
D gene: TRBD2
clone size: -
V gene: TRBV28

CDR3 DNA: TGTGCCAGCAGGGGGACTAGCGGGAGAAATTATACGCAGTATTTT
CDR3 protein: CASRGTSGRNYTQYF
J gene: TRBJ2-3
D gene: TRBD2
clone size: -
V gene: TRBV6-6

CDR3 DNA: TGTGCCAGCAGCGTAGTGCGGACCGGGGAGCTGTTTTTT
CDR3 protein: CASSVVRTGELFF
J gene: TRBJ2-2
D gene: -
clone size: -
V gene: TRBV9

CDR3 DNA: TGCGCCAGCAGGTCGGCCGGCTCATACTCTGGAAACACCATATATTTT
CDR3 protein: CASRSAGSYSGNTIYF
J gene: TRBJ1-3
D gene: -
clone size: -
V gene: TRBV5-1

CDR3 DNA: TGTGCCAGCAGCTTAGAGACCCCCCGCAATGAGCAGTTCTTC
CDR3 protein: CASSLETPRNEQFF
J gene: TRBJ2-1
D gene: -
clone size: -
V gene: TRBV11-2

CDR3 DNA: TGTGCCAGCAGCTTAGCTGAACTAACCTACGAGCAGTACTTC
CDR3 protein: CASSLAELTYEQYF
J gene: TRBJ2-7
D gene: -
clone size: -
V gene: TRBV7-2

CDR3 DNA: TGCGCCAGCAGCCTCAATCTAGACGAGCAGTACTTC
CDR3 protein: CASSLNLDEQYF
J gene: TRBJ2-7
D gene: -
clone size: -
V gene: TRBV5-1

CDR3 DNA: TGTGCCTGGAGTGTACCTTGGGGGGGTGTGGCCGTCCCCTGCGAGCAGTACTTC
CDR3 protein: CAWSVPWGGVAVPCEQYF
J gene: TRBJ2-7
D gene: TRBD2
clone size: -
V gene: TRBV30

CDR3 DNA: TGCGCCAGCAGCCAAGACCCCGGACAGGGAGAGACCCAGTACTTC
CDR3 protein: CASSQDPGQGETQYF
J gene: TRBJ2-5
D gene: TRBD1
clone size: -
V gene: TRBV4-1

CDR3 DNA: TGCGCCAGCAGCTTGGCTCTAGCGGATACCTACGAGCAGTACTTC
CDR3 protein: CASSLALADTYEQYF
J gene: TRBJ2-7
D gene: TRBD2
clone size: -
V gene: TRBV5-1

CDR3 DNA: TGTGCCACCAAACAGGGGGCGAGGTACGAGCAGTACTTC
CDR3 protein: CATKQGARYEQYF
J gene: TRBJ2-7
D gene: TRBD1
clone size: -
V gene: TRBV27

CDR3 DNA: TGTGCCAGCAGTTTACGGAATCAGCCCCAGCATTTT
CDR3 protein: CASSLRNQPQHF
J gene: TRBJ1-5
D gene: -
clone size: once
V gene: TRBV28

CDR3 DNA: TGTGCCAGCAGTGGGGACAGGGCTGATCAGCCCCAGCATTTT
CDR3 protein: CASSGDRADQPQHF
J gene: TRBJ1-5
D gene: TRBD1
clone size: once
V gene: TRBV28

CDR3 DNA: TGTGCCAGCAGCGTAGTTGGTAGCGGGAGAGTCGGTTCCTACAATGAGCAGTTCTTC
CDR3 protein: CASSVVGSGRVGSYNEQFF
J gene: TRBJ2-1
D gene: TRBD2
clone size: -
V gene: TRBV9

CDR3 DNA: TGTGCCAGCAGCGGGGGTCACCTGTACTTC
CDR3 protein: CASSGGHLYF
J gene: TRBJ2-5
D gene: -
clone size: -
V gene: TRBV7-9

CDR3 DNA: TGTGCCAGCACGCGAACGAACACCGGGGAGCTGTTTTTT
CDR3 protein: CASTRTNTGELFF
J gene: TRBJ2-2
D gene: -
clone size: -
V gene: TRBV27

CDR3 DNA: TGTGCCAGCAGCTTATCGAAGGGATCTGGAAACACCATATATTTT
CDR3 protein: CASSLSKGSGNTIYF
J gene: TRBJ1-3
D gene: -
clone size: -
V gene: TRBV7-7

CDR3 DNA: TGTGCCAGCAGGAGGGGTTGGCAGCAGAACAATGAGCAGTTCTTC
CDR3 protein: CASRRGWQQNNEQFF
J gene: TRBJ2-1
D gene: -
clone size: -
V gene: TRBV2

CDR3 DNA: TGTGCCACCAGCTCCCAGGGGTTCTTGGGCGAGCAGTACTTC
CDR3 protein: CATSSQGFLGEQYF
J gene: TRBJ2-7
D gene: -
clone size: -
V gene: TRBV15

CDR3 DNA: TGTGCCAGCAGCGTAACGATGGGGAATGAGCAGTTCTTC
CDR3 protein: CASSVTMGNEQFF
J gene: TRBJ2-1
D gene: -
clone size: many
V gene: TRBV7-8

CDR3 DNA: TGTGCCAGCTCACCACCGTTTCCACAGGGTATGGAGAATGAGAAACTGTTTTTT
CDR3 protein: CASSPPFPQGMENEKLFF
J gene: TRBJ1-4
D gene: -
clone size: -
V gene: TRBV18

CDR3 DNA: TGTGCCAGCAGTGGATGGACTAGCGGGAGAACAGATACGCAGTATTTT
CDR3 protein: CASSGWTSGRTDTQYF
J gene: TRBJ2-3
D gene: TRBD2
clone size: -
V gene: TRBV2

CDR3 DNA: TGTGCCAGCAGCTTAGGGTTGGGCAGGCCTGAATTGAACACCATATATTTT
CDR3 protein: CASSLGLGRPELNTIYF
J gene: TRBJ1-3
D gene: -
clone size: -
V gene: TRBV7-8

CDR3 DNA: TGTGCCAGCAGCGTAGCTCAGCCTAGCGGGATCAGCACAGATACGCAGTATTTT
CDR3 protein: CASSVAQPSGISTDTQYF
J gene: TRBJ2-3
D gene: TRBD2
clone size: -
V gene: TRBV9

CDR3 DNA: TGTGCCAGCGGACTAGCGGGAGGGTGGACCGGGGAGCTGTTTTTT
CDR3 protein: CASGLAGGWTGELFF
J gene: TRBJ2-2
D gene: TRBD2
clone size: -
V gene: TRBV6-1

CDR3 DNA: TGTGCCAGCAGTTCCGGGGACAGTTTTCTCTCCTACGAGCAGTACTTC
CDR3 protein: CASSSGDSFLSYEQYF
J gene: TRBJ2-7
D gene: TRBD1
clone size: -
V gene: TRBV27

CDR3 DNA: TGTGCCAGCAGCCAAGGGGTCAAGGCTGGGCAGAACACTGAAGCTTTCTTT
CDR3 protein: CASSQGVKAGQNTEAFF
J gene: TRBJ1-1
D gene: -
clone size: -
V gene: TRBV14

CDR3 DNA: TGTGCCAGTAGTAGATGGGCTACAGGGCCGAACACTGAAGCTTTCTTT
CDR3 protein: CASSRWATGPNTEAFF
J gene: TRBJ1-1
D gene: -
clone size: -
V gene: TRBV19